The next 3 T cell receptor beta chains were all read from a single sample in a study of blood T cell repertoires in COVID-19. Here immunoSEQ multiplex PCR was the method, and the copy in TCRdb shows in-frame clones only, minus some. This repertoire shows around 180,000 clones, 74% found once; its top ten account for 3%. What was sequenced was peripheral blood. These receptors all stem from a woman of 80 years or more with acute or convalescent COVID-19.

The V call is TRBV20-1, the J call TRBJ2-7; D gene uncertain. The germline V and J ends were trimmed by 4 bases and 8 bases, with 12 bases remaining between them. CDR1 and CDR2 from the germline V gene are DFQATT and SNEGSKA (reference sequence). The CDR3 length is 11 residues. In DNA form, the CDR3 reads TGCAGTGCTACCGGGTCAAATCAGCAGTACTTC. It codes for CSATGSNQQYF.

This clone was seen a handful of times. V and J are TRBV19 and TRBJ1-1; possible D gene TRBD1, 5 bases. V shed 5 bases and J shed 1 base, with 11 bases lying between them. Per germline, CDR1 LNHDA and CDR2 SQIVND (reference sequence). This CDR3 comprises 14 residues. The CDR3 loop is CASSRTGGNTEAFF. DNA for the CDR3: TGTGCCAGTAGTCGAACGGGGGGGAACACTGAAGCTTTCTTT. The complete variable domain, with remaining parts taken from reference TRBV19 and TRBJ1-1, reads DGGITQSPKYLFRKEGQNVTLSCEQNLNHDAMYWYRQDPGQGLRLIYYSQIVNDFQKGDIAEGYSVSREKKESFPLTVTSAQKNPTAFYLCASSRTGGNTEAFFGQGTRLTVV.

This sequence joins TRBV9 and TRBJ1-1; D remains unclear. Germline CDR1 reads SGDLS; CDR2 reads YYNGEE. The ends were cut back, 4 bases at V and 3 bases at J, with 13 bases in the middle. The CDR3 is 14 residues long. CDR3 DNA sequence: TGTGCCAGCAGCCGACGTCCGGAGGACACTGAAGCTTTCTTT. This sequence encodes CASSRRPEDTEAFF. The variable domain in full, completed from reference TRBV9 and TRBJ1-1, reads DSGVTQTPKHLITATGQRVTLRCSPRSGDLSVYWYQQSLDQGLQFLIQYYNGEERAKGNILERFSAQQFPDLHSELNLSSLELGDSALYFCASSRRPEDTEAFFGQGTRLTVV.